This T cell receptor (beta chain) was identified in a study of regulatory T cells in long-lasting Graves disease. Findings and limits, study-wide: Compared with new cases, persistent Graves' patients showed reduced TCR diversity.

Assembly of TCR beta libraries relied on iRepertoire HTBI primers together with Arm-PCR of CDR3 regions. TCRdb processed the multiplex PCR reads anew with MiXCR; each CDR3 protein has one entry. This table has about 450,000 distinct CDR3 sequences, 23% appearing once. Described time point: persistent/refractory GD, antithyroid drugs over 5 years with positive TRAb. The TCR library was made from RNA extracted from PBMCs. CDR3 length equals 16 residues. CDR1 MGHRA and CDR2 YSYEKL come from the germline V gene. V lost 0 bases and J 6 bases, leaving 17 bases between the germline ends. With regard to this clonotype: Its antigen is undetermined.

The J gene is TRBJ1-2, the V gene TRBV4-1; D remains unclear. The material was peripheral blood mononuclear cells (PBMCs), obtained when the disease was refractory, from a patient treated with antithyroid drugs. The clonotype comes from a female donor with Graves disease. The CDR3: CASSQENSFTRDGYTF. CDR3 DNA sequence: TGCGCCAGCAGCCAAGAAAACAGCTTCACCAGAGATGGCTACACCTTC.